Each of the 29 T cell receptor beta chains below was sequenced from the same sample in a study of T cell changes during pregnancy in multiple sclerosis. The repertoire was sequenced with immunoSEQ multiplex PCR; TCRdb's copy has only in-frame clones and lacks some. The sample carries more than 80,000 clones, 75% to 95% recorded once. The source was peripheral blood, collected before pregnancy. Receptor source: a female donor with multiple sclerosis, enrolled in a pregnancy study.

This chain connects TRBV27 to TRBJ2-7, with 7 bases identical to TRBD1. In germline, CDR1 is MNHEY, CDR2 SMNVEV (reference sequence). The CDR3 has 14 amino acids. After removal of 2 bases from V and 3 bases from J, the junction contained 4 bases not matched to a gene. The CDR3 protein is CASSLDRALYEQYF. The CDR3 DNA sequence: TGTGCCAGCAGTTTAGACAGGGCCCTCTACGAGCAGTACTTC.

The genes are TRBV9 and TRBJ1-1, with D possibly being TRBD1 (5 bases). The germline CDR1 and CDR2 sequences are SGDLS and YYNGEE. Trimming removed 4 bases at V and 1 base at J, with 8 bases between. The CDR3 runs 13 residues. The CDR3 DNA reads as TGTGCCAGCAGCCCTACAGGGAACACTGAAGCTTTCTTT. Translated: CASSPTGNTEAFF.

The chain is built from TRBV11-2 and TRBJ2-7, with 7 bases lining up with TRBD2. The CDR3 sequence is 15 residues long. Germline CDR1 and CDR2: SGHAT and FQNNGV. V lost 5 bases to trimming and J lost 4 bases; unmatched junction nucleotides: 11. CDR3 coding DNA: TGTGCCAGCAGCCCCTCGGTGGGGGGGGGATACGAGCAGTACTTC. Protein sequence: CASSPSVGGGYEQYF.

This chain uses TRBV9 with TRBJ2-3; D is uncertain. CDR1 is SGDLS and CDR2 is YYNGEE in the germline V gene. CDR3 size: 13 residues. V lost 3 bases to trimming and J lost 2 bases, with 7 bases between them. The DNA for the CDR3 is TGTGCCAGCAGCGACGGTTACACAGATACGCAGTATTTT. It encodes CASSDGYTDTQYF.

The V call is TRBV5-1, the J call TRBJ2-1; D is perhaps TRBD2 (6 bases). The CDR3 extends over 16 amino acids. Trimming pared 4 bases from V and 8 bases from J, leaving 22 bases between. Germline V lookup: CDR1 SGHRS, CDR2 YFSETQ. In DNA form, the CDR3 reads TGCGCCAGCAGCCCTCCGCCCGGGGGTAGGGGCGATGAGCAGTTCTTC. This translates into CASSPPPGGRGDEQFF.

This chain connects TRBV28 to TRBJ2-1; 8 bases map to TRBD2. The trim removed 2 bases at V and 3 bases at J, leaving 6 bases unmatched. This CDR3 region has 16 residues. The germline V gene has CDR1 MDHEN and CDR2 SYDVKM. CDR3 residues: CASSLNSGTFYNEQFF. The DNA for the CDR3 is TGTGCCAGCAGTTTAAATAGCGGGACCTTCTACAATGAGCAGTTCTTC.

This chain uses TRBV6-5 with TRBJ1-3; 9 bases are shared with TRBD1. V shed 4 bases, J shed 0 bases, and the junction held 1 base outside the gene matches. CDR3 length: 15 residues. Germline CDR1 is MNHEY and CDR2 is SVGAGI. The DNA for the CDR3 is TGTGCCAGCAGTTCGGGACAGGGCTCTGGAAACACCATATATTTT. It yields the protein CASSSGQGSGNTIYF.

This chain uses TRBV7-3 with TRBJ1-3; 7 bases are a match to TRBD1. This CDR3 comprises 16 residues. Trimming took 2 bases from V and 0 from J; bases not matched to a gene: 4. Germline V gives CDR1 SGHTA, CDR2 FQGTGA. CDR3 sequence reads: CASSLAGGFSGNTIYF. Written as DNA, the CDR3 is TGTGCCAGCAGCTTAGCAGGGGGATTCTCTGGAAACACCATATATTTT.

About this clone itself: At the DNA level, this CDR3 is encoded by other sequences in the same sample as well. This chain joins TRBV5-1 and TRBJ1-2; 9 bases agree with TRBD1. Germline V gene lookup returns CDR1 SGHRS and CDR2 YFSETQ. The CDR3 runs 14 residues. V was pared by 4 bases and J by 1 base, with 2 bases of the junction left unmatched. The CDR3 DNA sequence: TGCGCCAGCAGCCCGACAGGGGGTAACTATGGCTACACCTTC. Translated: CASSPTGGNYGYTF.

The J gene is TRBJ2-7, the V gene TRBV7-3; TRBD1 might be the D (5 bases). The germline CDR1 and CDR2 sequences are SGHTA and FQGTGA. The V end was cut by 0 bases, the J end by 3 bases, with 6 bases between. The CDR3 has 13 amino acids. The CDR3 here is CASSLTTDYEQYF. In nucleotides, the CDR3 is TGTGCCAGCAGCTTAACGACAGACTACGAGCAGTACTTC.

Only a few counts were recorded for this clone. This sequence joins TRBV2 and TRBJ2-1; TRBD2 matches 14 bases. V lost 0 bases and J lost 10; bases outside the gene matches: 11. CDR1 SNHLY and CDR2 FYNNEI come from the germline V gene. This CDR3 region has 18 residues. In DNA, the CDR3 is TGTGCCAGCAGTGAAGCCAGGAAGACTAGCGGGAGGGGACGGGAGCAGTTCTTC. Translated, it gives CASSEARKTSGRGREQFF.

This clone was detected a few times. V and J are TRBV5-1 and TRBJ1-6; 10 bases line up with TRBD1. The V segment lost 0 bases and the J segment 6 bases; nucleotides outside the gene matches: 3. Germline assignment: CDR1 SGHRS and CDR2 YFSETQ. This CDR3 is built from 16 residues. The CDR3 bases are TGCGCCAGCAGCTTGGGGGGACAGGGGTCTAATTCACCCCTCCACTTT. It specifies CASSLGGQGSNSPLHF.

The rearrangement links TRBV5-1 to TRBJ1-1; maybe TRBD1 (6 bases). The CDR3 loop spans 14 amino acids. Trimming shortened V by 3 bases and J by 2 bases, and 11 bases separated the two germline ends. Germline CDR1 and CDR2: SGHRS and YFSETQ. This CDR3 is CASSSRTENTEAFF. The CDR3 nucleotides read TGCGCCAGCAGCTCACGGACAGAAAACACTGAAGCTTTCTTT.

This sequence joins TRBV7-2 and TRBJ2-2, with 8 nucleotides matching TRBD2. The junction had 3 bases not matched to a gene; V was cut back by 4 bases and J by 2 bases. This CDR3 contains 15 residues. CDR1 and CDR2 (germline): SGHTA, FQGNSA. This CDR3 reads CASSSSGSNTGELFF. CDR3 bases: TGTGCCAGCAGCTCGAGCGGGAGTAACACCGGGGAGCTGTTTTTT.

This chain links TRBV6-5 with TRBJ1-1; weak D call: TRBD1 (6 bases). The V end lost 4 bases, the J end lost 5 bases, and 14 bases lay between the germline ends. The germline V gene has CDR1 MNHEY and CDR2 SVGAGI. The CDR3 runs to 14 residues. CDR3 in amino acids: CASSSRGWATEAFF. CDR3 in DNA: TGTGCCAGCAGTTCCAGGGGTTGGGCGACTGAAGCTTTCTTT.

J is TRBJ1-5 and V is TRBV6-1; D perhaps matches TRBD1 (6 bases). The CDR3 has 13 residues. Trimming removed 2 bases at V and 5 bases at J, with 7 bases between. In germline, CDR1 is MNHNS, CDR2 SASEGT. The CDR3 nucleotides read TGTGCCAGCAGTGAAAACAGGGATCAGCCCCAGCATTTT. Amino acid sequence: CASSENRDQPQHF.

The rearrangement uses TRBV11-1 and TRBJ2-1, with 8 bases identical to TRBD1. Looked up from germline, CDR1 is SGHAT and CDR2 is FQDESV (reference sequence). V dropped 3 bases and J dropped 5; count of bases not matched to a gene: 6. The CDR3 runs to 15 residues. The DNA for the CDR3 is TGTGCCAGCAGCTTCGCAGGGGGCTACCACAATGAGCAGTTCTTC. This sequence encodes CASSFAGGYHNEQFF.

CDR3 sequence: CASSLGQGAWTGELFF. The CDR3 DNA reads TGTGCCAGCAGCTTGGGACAGGGGGCATGGACCGGGGAGCTGTTTTTT. J is TRBJ2-2 and V is TRBV13; 12 positions agree with TRBD1. CDR1 and CDR2 from the germline V gene are PRHDT and FYEKMQ (reference sequence). The CDR3 has 16 amino acids. J lost 5 bases, V lost 3 bases, and 4 bases had no gene match.

The chain has TRBV28 and TRBJ2-2; D may be TRBD2 (5 bases). There are 17 residues in the CDR3. Germline CDR1 and CDR2: MDHEN and SYDVKM. The V end was cut by 6 bases, the J end by 2 bases, with 19 bases between. CDR3 residues: CASRGYRAETNTGELFF. CDR3 nucleotide sequence: TGTGCCAGCAGGGGGTACCGAGCGGAGACCAACACCGGGGAGCTGTTTTTT.

The chain uses TRBV6-7 and TRBJ2-7; TRBD2 aligns across 7 bases. TRBV6-7 is filed as an ORF, its function uncertain. The CDR3 sequence is 19 residues long. V was clipped by 2 bases and J by 0 bases; unmatched bases: 16. CDR3 nucleotide sequence: TGTGCCAGCAGTTACGGGCGGGGGTTATCGTTGAGGAGCTCCTACGAGCAGTACTTC. Residues: CASSYGRGLSLRSSYEQYF.

The chain carries TRBV7-2 and TRBJ2-3; TRBD2 aligns across 8 bases. There are 14 residues in the CDR3. CDR1 SGHTA and CDR2 FQGNSA come from the germline V gene. Trimming at V came to 5 bases and at J to 2 bases, leaving 3 bases not matched to a gene. This CDR3 is CASSPGRDTDTQYF. The CDR3 DNA reads TGTGCCAGCAGCCCCGGGAGGGACACAGATACGCAGTATTTT.

The rearrangement links TRBV25-1 to TRBJ2-7; D is uncertain. This CDR3 has 13 residues. The germline V gene encodes CDR1 MGHDK and CDR2 SYGVNS. The V end was cut by 6 bases, the J end by 3 bases, with 12 bases between. The CDR3 reads CASRGFSYYEQYF. The CDR3 bases are TGTGCCAGCAGGGGCTTCAGTTACTACGAGCAGTACTTC.

The chain is built from TRBV6-5 and TRBJ1-2; unclear D gene. The CDR3 sequence is 12 residues long. V was cut by 5 bases and J by 6 bases, with 10 bases left in between. CDR1 and CDR2 (germline): MNHEY, SVGAGI. CDR3 in amino acids: CASSEEVDGYTF. The CDR3 DNA reads as TGTGCCAGCAGTGAGGAGGTGGATGGCTACACCTTC.

This clone appeared once. The V gene is TRBV5-6, the J gene TRBJ1-3; 9 bases map to TRBD1. The CDR3 covers 17 residues. Germline-derived CDR1 and CDR2 are SGHDT and YYEEEE. The V gene end was trimmed by 4 bases and the J gene end by 3 bases; junction bases not matched to a gene: 11. The CDR3 is CASSSPGTGTIGNTIYF. CDR3 DNA sequence: TGTGCCAGCAGCAGTCCGGGGACAGGGACAATTGGAAACACCATATATTTT.

The chain uses TRBV20-1 and TRBJ2-7, with TRBD1 matching 7 bases. The J segment lost 4 bases and the V segment lost 6 bases, leaving 3 bases of the junction unmatched. Germline-derived CDR1 and CDR2 are DFQATT and SNEGSKA (reference sequence). The CDR3 has 11 amino acids. DNA for the CDR3: TGCAGTGCGCCGACAGGGTACGAGCAGTACTTC. This encodes CSAPTGYEQYF.

The chain recombines TRBV5-4 with TRBJ2-3, with D possibly TRBD1 on 6 matching bases. Deletions cut 4 bases from V and 1 base from J, with 10 bases between. This CDR3 is 14 amino acids long. The germline V gene has CDR1 SGHNT and CDR2 YYREEE (reference sequence). The chain's CDR3 is CASSQQGGTDTQYF. DNA for the CDR3: TGTGCCAGCAGCCAACAGGGAGGCACAGATACGCAGTATTTT. Full variable domain (rest looked up from reference TRBV5-4 and TRBJ2-3): ETGVTQSPTHLIKTRGQQVTLRCSSQSGHNTVSWYQQALGQGPQFIFQYYREEENGRGNFPPRFSGLQFPNYSSELNVNALELDDSALYLCASSQQGGTDTQYFGPGTRLTVL.

The rearrangement links TRBV30 to TRBJ2-7; 9 bases agree with TRBD2. The CDR3 sequence is 14 residues long. V lost 1 base to trimming and J lost 7 bases; unmatched junction nucleotides: 8. Germline CDR1 is GTSNPN and CDR2 is SVGIG (reference sequence). CDR3 coding DNA: TGTGCCTGGAGTGCCAGCGGGAGGATGAGGGAGCAGTACTTC. It is translated as CAWSASGRMREQYF. The variable domain in full, completed from reference TRBV30 and TRBJ2-7, reads SQTIHQWPATLVQPVGSPLSLECTVEGTSNPNLYWYRQAAGRGLQLLFYSVGIGQISSEVPQNLSASRPQDRQFILSSKKLLLSDSGFYLCAWSASGRMREQYFGPGTRLTVT.

There are a few counts of this clone. The chain carries TRBV6-4 and TRBJ2-1; 9 nucleotides line up with TRBD2. Germline loops: CDR1 MRHNA, CDR2 SNTAGT. The CDR3 runs 14 residues. The J segment lost 5 bases and the V segment lost 4 bases, leaving 3 bases of the junction unmatched. CDR3 sequence (DNA): TGTGCCAGCAGTGTGACTAGCGGACACAATGAGCAGTTCTTC. It yields the protein CASSVTSGHNEQFF.

This chain joins TRBV11-2 and TRBJ1-1, with D perhaps matching TRBD1 (5 bases). The CDR3 covers 15 residues. The germline V gene has CDR1 SGHAT and CDR2 FQNNGV. V dropped 2 bases and J dropped 5 bases, with 15 bases sitting between them. The CDR3 reads CASSLSHQGGTEAFF. CDR3 nucleotide sequence: TGTGCCAGCAGCTTATCCCATCAGGGTGGGACTGAAGCTTTCTTT.